A single sample gave rise to the 7 T cell receptor beta chains below, sequenced in a study of T cell responses to AZD1222 COVID-19 vaccine. Generated by immunoSEQ multiplex PCR, the TCRdb table keeps only in-frame clones and is missing some. Among around 80,000 clones, approximately 85% were seen once, and the ten largest hold roughly 8.7%. The specimen comprised peripheral blood, sampled on day 0 of AZD1222 vaccination. The receptors stem from an adult in good health.

This clone turned up a few times. CDR3 residues: CASSIDLPGSASTNTGELFF. The CDR3 DNA sequence: TGTGCCAGTAGTATAGATCTTCCGGGCAGCGCGTCCACGAACACCGGGGAGCTGTTTTTT. The chain links TRBV19 to TRBJ2-2; no firm D call. The CDR3 spans 20 residues. V lost 0 bases and J lost 0, with 20 bases in between. Looked up from germline, CDR1 is LNHDA and CDR2 is SQIVND (reference sequence).

This chain joins TRBV7-3 and TRBJ2-3; D is uncertain. This CDR3 comprises 15 residues. CDR1 SGHTA and CDR2 FQGTGA come from the germline V gene. V was pared by 3 bases and J by 1 base, with 11 bases between. DNA for the CDR3: TGTGCCAGCAGCTTCTCGTTAGCAGGCACAGATACGCAGTATTTT. Protein: CASSFSLAGTDTQYF.

V and J are TRBV7-3 and TRBJ2-3, with 12 bases lining up with TRBD2. Unmatched junction bases numbered 3, after V lost 5 bases and J lost 0 bases. The germline CDR1 and CDR2 sequences are SGHTA and FQGTGA. This CDR3 is built from 16 residues. CDR3 DNA sequence: TGTGCCAGCAGCAAAGGGACTAGCGGGAGCACAGATACGCAGTATTTT. This encodes CASSKGTSGSTDTQYF.

In DNA, the CDR3 is TGTGCCAGCAGCTCTCTTGCTAATGAAAAACTGTTTTTT. As protein: CASSSLANEKLFF. The J gene is TRBJ1-4, the V gene TRBV11-2, with unresolved D. The CDR3 totals 13 residues. Trimming stripped 4 bases from V and 3 bases from J, with 6 bases between. The V gene's germline CDR1 is SGHAT and CDR2 FQNNGV.

The chain employs TRBV5-1 and TRBJ2-1; D is undetermined. V gave up 6 bases and J gave up 0 bases, with 7 bases separating them. This CDR3 contains 13 residues. Germline-derived CDR1 and CDR2 are SGHRS and YFSETQ. The CDR3 bases are TGCGCCAGCATGTTCGGCTCCTACAATGAGCAGTTCTTC. Translating it yields CASMFGSYNEQFF.

V usage is TRBV11-2 and J usage is TRBJ2-3; 8 bases agree with TRBD2. The V and J ends lost 3 bases and 7 bases, in that order; junction bases with no gene match: 6. This CDR3 is 14 amino acids long. Germline V CDR1 and CDR2: SGHAT, FQNNGV. CDR3 loop: CASSFRAGGHTQYF. DNA for the CDR3: TGTGCCAGCAGCTTCCGCGCGGGGGGTCATACGCAGTATTTT. The full variable domain, with the rest looked up from reference TRBV11-2 and TRBJ2-3, is EAGVAQSPRYKIIEKRQSVAFWCNPISGHATLYWYQQILGQGPKLLIQFQNNGVVDDSQLPKDRFSAERLKGVDSTLKIQPAKLEDSAVYLCASSFRAGGHTQYFGPGTRLTVL.

This rearrangement joins TRBV12-3 or TRBV12-4 to TRBJ1-2; 7 nucleotides align to TRBD1. Trimming cost V 6 bases and J 4 bases; bases outside gene matches: 5. The CDR3 extends over 13 amino acids. The DNA for the CDR3 is TGTGCCAGCAGGCTCACAGGGGTCTATGGCTACACCTTC. It specifies CASRLTGVYGYTF.